This passage covers 6 T cell receptor beta chains from one sample sequenced in a study of blood T cell repertoires in COVID-19. The repertoire was sequenced with immunoSEQ multiplex PCR; TCRdb's copy has only in-frame clones and lacks some. The table lists 300,000 to 450,000 clones, 85% of them singletons. Sequenced input: peripheral blood. The receptors stem from a young woman with acute or convalescent COVID-19.

This clone appeared a single time. The V gene is TRBV5-4, the J gene TRBJ2-3; maybe TRBD2 (6 bases). Trimming cost V 3 bases and J 2 bases, with 16 bases left between them. CDR1 SGHNT and CDR2 YYREEE come from the germline V gene (reference sequence). This CDR3 contains 16 residues. The CDR3 DNA follows: TGTGCCAGCAGCTCTCTTCGCGGGGCTTCCACAGATACGCAGTATTTT. Its protein is CASSSLRGASTDTQYF.

In the case of this clone: Its ends do not fully match the called genes, so a read error is possible. The chain recombines TRBV20-1 with TRBJ1-2, with a tentative D call TRBD1 (5 bases). Per the germline V gene, CDR1 is DFQATT and CDR2 is SNEGSKA (reference sequence). This CDR3 contains 9 residues. CDR3 coding DNA: TGCAGTGCGACAGCCCCATTCCCCTTC. This sequence encodes CSATAPFPF.

This chain joins TRBV11-3 and TRBJ2-5; no clear D gene. The CDR3 sequence is 13 residues long. Between the trimmed V and J ends, which lost 1 base and 5 bases, there was a span of 8 bases. CDR1 is SGHNT, CDR2 YENEEA, per germline. DNA for the CDR3: TGTGCCAGCAGCTTAGTGAGCGAGGAGACCCAGTACTTC. This translates into CASSLVSEETQYF.

This clone has a single count. The chain couples TRBV9 to TRBJ2-7; D perhaps matches TRBD2 (6 bases). The CDR3 runs 14 residues. The germline gives CDR1 SGDLS, CDR2 YYNGEE. Trimming shortened V by 4 bases and J by 3 bases, and 14 bases separated the two germline ends. The CDR3 sequence is CASSPWGDLYEQYF. The CDR3 DNA reads as TGTGCCAGCAGCCCATGGGGGGACCTCTACGAGCAGTACTTC.

The V gene is TRBV7-8, the J gene TRBJ1-2, with 9 positions matching TRBD1. This CDR3 comprises 17 residues. V lost 0 bases to trimming and J lost 5 bases; unmatched junction nucleotides: 10. In germline, CDR1 is SGHVS, CDR2 FQNEAQ. This CDR3 reads CASSLARGLGQGYGYTF. CDR3 bases: TGTGCCAGCAGCTTAGCGCGAGGGCTGGGACAGGGATATGGCTACACCTTC.

The chain joins TRBV3-1 (or the pseudogene TRBV3-2) to TRBJ2-6, with a possible D match to TRBD1 (5 bases). The length of the CDR3 is 18 residues. In germline, CDR1 is LGHDT, CDR2 YNNKEL (reference sequence). V shed 1 base and J shed 0 bases, with 13 bases lying between them. The CDR3 here is CASSQAGSSHSGANVLTF. DNA for the CDR3: TGTGCCAGCAGCCAAGCAGGGTCCTCCCACTCTGGGGCCAACGTCCTGACTTTC.